This T cell receptor (beta chain) was recorded in a study of cytomegalovirus exposure and HLA in healthy donors. Study summary: Of some 400 genotyped donors, 65% to 85% clustered with self-reported Caucasian donors. General study findings and limits: Common viral pathogens (according to a later analysis) appeared linked to several of the most significant clusters. Associated with HLA alleles at 0.05 false discovery rate in a later analysis were around 17,000 TCR beta sequences. Investigators reported over 150 TCR beta chains as tied to cytomegalovirus.

PCR amplification relied on 60 Vbeta primers (plus 13 Jbeta primers). Produced via immunoSEQ multiplex PCR; TCRdb's table is partial and in-frame only. This table holds some 130,000 clones, around three quarters found once. Concerning this clone itself: The antigen is unknown.

V gave up 1 base and J gave up 4 bases; unmatched junction bases: 2. The CDR3 is 15 amino acids. In germline, CDR1 is SGHAT, CDR2 FQNNGV. The material sequenced was PBMCs. The chain has TRBV11-2 and TRBJ1-1, with TRBD1 matching 11 bases. This sequence originates from a male donor in good health and CMV-seronegative. CDR3 coding DNA: TGTGCCAGCAGCTTAGGGACAGGGGGCAGCACTGAAGCTTTCTTT. This gives the protein CASSLGTGGSTEAFF.